Listed here are 17 T cell receptor beta chains from one sample, sequenced in a study of blood T cell repertoires in COVID-19 (dated by TCRdb to the early 2020s). Library method: the immunoSEQ multiplex PCR assay. The table comes from immuneACCESS by way of TCRdb, which keeps in-frame sequences with V and J called. Part of the clones is missing from these tables; in studies checked, under half for an unresolved V gene and the rest for unknown reasons. The sample data list fewer than 250,000 clones, and roughly 84% of these were observed just once. The ten largest account for approximately 20% of the sample. The material sequenced was peripheral blood. Receptor source: a man aged 25 to 40 with active or convalescent COVID-19.

The chain carries TRBV5-1 and TRBJ2-2; weak D call: TRBD1 (6 bases). V was trimmed by 7 bases and J by 0 bases, leaving 13 bases between them. The CDR3 contains 15 residues. Germline V gene data show CDR1 as SGHRS and CDR2 as YFSETQ. CDR3 region: CASRLGQTNTGELFF. DNA of the CDR3: TGCGCCAGCCGGCTCGGACAGACGAACACCGGGGAGCTGTTTTTT. Combining the CDR3 with reference TRBV5-1 and TRBJ2-2 gives the whole variable domain KAGVTQTPRYLIKTRGQQVTLSCSPISGHRSVSWYQQTPGQGLQFLFEYFSETQRNKGNFPGRFSGRQFSNSRSEMNVSTLELGDSALYLCASRLGQTNTGELFFGEGSRLTVL.

The chain carries TRBV6-4 and TRBJ1-2, with D possibly being TRBD1 (5 bases). The CDR3 runs to 15 residues. CDR1 MRHNA and CDR2 SNTAGT come from the germline V gene. V lost 2 bases and J lost 5, with 15 bases in between. CDR3 sequence (DNA): TGTGCCAGCAGTGACCCCCATGGGGGGGGGTATGGCTACACCTTC. This gives the protein CASSDPHGGGYGYTF.

There are a few counts of this clone. The CDR3 bases are TGTGCCAGCGGTGGCGGGTCCTACGAGCAGTACTTC. Translation gives CASGGGSYEQYF. V usage is TRBV7-9 and J usage is TRBJ2-7, with D perhaps matching TRBD2 (5 bases). With 8 bases removed from V and 1 base from J, the gap between germline ends came to 9 bases. The germline gives CDR1 SEHNR, CDR2 FQNEAQ (reference sequence). The CDR3 is 12 amino acids.

CDR3 bases: TGTGCCAGCTCTCCAACCCGGGCAGGGTGGGGTGAAAAACTGTTTTTT. Its translation is CASSPTRAGWGEKLFF. The chain links TRBV5-6 to TRBJ1-4; weak D call: TRBD1 (5 bases). Trimming took off 7 bases at V and 7 bases at J, with 23 bases between the two ends. The CDR3 length is 16 residues. In germline, CDR1 is SGHDT, CDR2 YYEEEE.

The chain employs TRBV10-3 and TRBJ2-7; a weak D match, TRBD1 (5 bases). The CDR3 extends over 13 amino acids. With 3 bases removed from V and 3 bases from J, the gap between germline ends came to 9 bases. Germline loops: CDR1 ENHRY, CDR2 SYGVKD. The CDR3 is CAISDAGHYEQYF. CDR3 DNA sequence: TGTGCCATCAGTGACGCCGGACACTACGAGCAGTACTTC.

This sequence joins TRBV28 and TRBJ1-6; TRBD1 matches 9 bases. J lost 9 bases, V lost 5 bases, and 11 bases had no gene match. Germline values: CDR1 MDHEN, CDR2 SYDVKM. There are 16 residues in the CDR3. CDR3 sequence: CASSPPGTGQGSPLHF. CDR3 coding DNA: TGTGCCAGCAGTCCCCCCGGGACAGGGCAAGGTTCACCCCTCCACTTT.

V usage is TRBV9 and J usage is TRBJ2-7; the D gene is possibly TRBD1 (6 bases). The ends were cut back, 3 bases at V and 0 bases at J, with 16 bases in the middle. This CDR3 has 16 residues. The germline V gene has CDR1 SGDLS and CDR2 YYNGEE. CDR3 nucleotides: TGTGCCAGCAGCGCTTCATCATTGACAGGCTCCTACGAGCAGTACTTC. It is translated as CASSASSLTGSYEQYF.

CDR3 in amino acids: CASKWKGQTEAFF. The CDR3 DNA reads TGTGCCAGTAAGTGGAAAGGACAGACTGAAGCTTTCTTT. The genes are TRBV25-1 and TRBJ1-1, with D perhaps TRBD1 (6 bases). From germline, CDR1 is MGHDK and CDR2 SYGVNS. V shed 9 bases and J shed 5 bases, with 16 bases lying between them. The CDR3 contains 13 residues.

V and J are TRBV19 and TRBJ1-5; 7 positions match TRBD1. The germline V gene encodes CDR1 LNHDA and CDR2 SQIVND (reference sequence). V shed 5 bases, J shed 2 bases, and the junction held 3 bases outside the gene matches. The length of the CDR3 is 14 residues. The CDR3 DNA sequence: TGTGCCAGTAGTGCCGACAGGGGCAATCAGCCCCAGCATTTT. Translated, it gives CASSADRGNQPQHF.

The chain joins TRBV19 to TRBJ2-1, with no clear D. The V and J ends lost 8 bases and 7 bases respectively, with 12 bases between them. The CDR3 is 12 residues long. Looked up from germline, CDR1 is LNHDA and CDR2 is SQIVND (reference sequence). The CDR3 reads CASGPFANEQFF. As DNA, the CDR3 is TGTGCCAGTGGGCCGTTTGCGAATGAGCAGTTCTTC. Looking up the rest from reference TRBV19 and TRBJ2-1 gives the full variable domain: DGGITQSPKYLFRKEGQNVTLSCEQNLNHDAMYWYRQDPGQGLRLIYYSQIVNDFQKGDIAEGYSVSREKKESFPLTVTSAQKNPTAFYLCASGPFANEQFFGPGTRLTVL.

This sequence joins TRBV28 and TRBJ2-7, with a tentative D call TRBD2 (5 bases). Deletions cut 3 bases from V and 0 bases from J, with 9 bases between. Germline CDR1 MDHEN, CDR2 SYDVKM. This CDR3 comprises 14 residues. The CDR3 DNA reads as TGTGCCAGCAGTTTCGAGGGTACCTCCTACGAGCAGTACTTC. The encoded protein is CASSFEGTSYEQYF.

This clone was observed a few times. The gene calls are TRBV6-7 and TRBJ2-7; 12 bases are shared with TRBD2. TRBV6-7 is identified as an open reading frame with a role that is uncertain. V gave up 5 bases and J gave up 3 bases; unmatched junction bases: 11. This CDR3 spans 17 amino acids. In DNA, the CDR3 is TGTGCCAGCAGTCGTTCCCGACTAGCGGGGGTGTACTACGAGCAGTACTTC. It yields the protein CASSRSRLAGVYYEQYF.

This clone was recorded a few times. The chain combines TRBV7-9 with TRBJ2-2, with 10 bases lining up with TRBD1. Germline V gives CDR1 SEHNR, CDR2 FQNEAQ (reference sequence). The CDR3 is 15 amino acids. V gave up 6 bases and J gave up 6 bases; unmatched junction bases: 7. CDR3 DNA: TGTGCCAGCAGTAACCGGGACAGGGGATCCGGGGAGCTGTTTTTT. Translated, it gives CASSNRDRGSGELFF.

The V gene is TRBV6-5, the J gene TRBJ1-1, with D possibly matching TRBD1 (6 bases). Trimming left V 5 bases short and J 4 bases short, with 8 bases between. The V gene's germline CDR1 is MNHEY and CDR2 SVGAGI. The CDR3 runs 12 residues. CDR3 sequence reads: CASSTGFTEAFF. CDR3 DNA sequence: TGTGCCAGCAGTACAGGGTTCACTGAAGCTTTCTTT.

The rearrangement links TRBV11-2 to TRBJ2-1, with D tentatively TRBD2 (5 bases). This CDR3 has 15 residues. CDR1 is SGHAT and CDR2 is FQNNGV in the germline V gene. Trimming left V 3 bases short and J 7 bases short, with 16 bases between. The CDR3: CASSLAGPLSNEQFF. The CDR3 DNA reads TGTGCCAGCAGCTTGGCGGGCCCCTTATCTAATGAGCAGTTCTTC.

The sample holds one count of this clone. This chain joins TRBV27 and TRBJ2-3; TRBD2 aligns across 8 bases. CDR3 length: 14 residues. After removal of 3 bases from V and 6 bases from J, the junction contained 5 bases not matched to a gene. Germline V gene sequence: CDR1 MNHEY, CDR2 SMNVEV (reference sequence). The CDR3 sequence is CASSFGAGVDTQYF. CDR3 coding DNA: TGTGCCAGCAGTTTTGGAGCGGGGGTGGATACGCAGTATTTT.

The CDR3 DNA sequence: TGTGCCAGCAGCTTCTCTCTTAACTATGGCTACACCTTC. Encoded protein: CASSFSLNYGYTF. The genes are TRBV11-2 and TRBJ1-2; no clear D gene. Trimming cost V 3 bases and J 1 base, with 6 bases left between them. There are 13 residues in the CDR3. The germline V gene encodes CDR1 SGHAT and CDR2 FQNNGV.